What follows are 22 T cell receptor beta chains derived from one specimen sequenced in a study of glioma-infiltrating T cells after dendritic cell vaccination. The data were produced by immunoSEQ multiplex PCR, yet TCRdb's version contains in-frame clones alone and is incomplete. Of some 70,000 clones listed, under 90% are singletons. The specimen comprised blood, sampled before dendritic cell vaccination. The receptors derive from a human donor with glioblastoma.

This chain joins TRBV10-3 and TRBJ1-1; D ambiguous. The length of the CDR3 is 12 residues. Trimming stripped 8 bases from V and 8 bases from J, with 15 bases between. Germline V gene lookup returns CDR1 ENHRY and CDR2 SYGVKD. CDR3 in DNA: TGTGCCATCCAAGACTTATGGTCCGAAGCTTTCTTT. This encodes CAIQDLWSEAFF.

In nucleotides, the CDR3 is TGTGCCAGCAGTGGGTACAGGGAGAACACTGAAGCTTTCTTT. Translating gives CASSGYRENTEAFF. V is TRBV25-1 and J is TRBJ1-1, with a weak D call TRBD1 (6 bases). Germline CDR1 reads MGHDK; CDR2 reads SYGVNS. Trimming shortened V by 4 bases and J by 1 base, and 10 bases separated the two germline ends. The CDR3 has 14 amino acids.

This chain connects TRBV5-4 to TRBJ2-5; a weak D match, TRBD1 (5 bases). The CDR3 length is 14 residues. V was pared by 4 bases and J by 3 bases, with 13 bases between. Germline V gives CDR1 SGHNT, CDR2 YYREEE (reference sequence). Here the CDR3 DNA reads TGTGCCAGCAGCCAGAAAGGGGTGGAAGAGACCCAGTACTTC. Its translation is CASSQKGVEETQYF.

The genes are TRBV6-6 and TRBJ2-3; 9 positions agree with TRBD2. The germline V gene has CDR1 MNHNY and CDR2 SVGAGI (reference sequence). V lost 2 bases and J lost 1; bases outside the gene matches: 4. The CDR3 consists of 16 residues. The CDR3 sequence is CASSYAGGPGTDTQYF. DNA for the CDR3: TGTGCCAGCAGTTACGCGGGGGGGCCCGGCACAGATACGCAGTATTTT.

The rearrangement uses TRBV6-6 and TRBJ1-1; a weak D match, TRBD1 (5 bases). The germline V gene encodes CDR1 MNHNY and CDR2 SVGAGI (reference sequence). Trimming took off 6 bases at V and 5 bases at J, with 10 bases between the two ends. This CDR3 comprises 12 residues. The CDR3 DNA reads as TGTGCCAGCAGCCCCGGGGGAACTGAAGCTTTCTTT. This encodes CASSPGGTEAFF.

The rearrangement joins TRBV7-6 to TRBJ1-1; TRBD1 is a possible D gene (6 bases). This CDR3 spans 13 amino acids. Trimming cost V 2 bases and J 5 bases, with 9 bases left between them. Germline CDR1 SGHVS, CDR2 FNYEAQ. The CDR3 DNA is TGTGCCAGCAGCTTAAGGGGGGGGACTGAAGCTTTCTTT. Protein sequence: CASSLRGGTEAFF.

V and J are TRBV19 and TRBJ1-3; D is possibly TRBD1 (5 bases). Per germline, CDR1 LNHDA and CDR2 SQIVND (reference sequence). V lost 5 bases and J lost 0, with 23 bases in between. The CDR3 runs 19 residues. CDR3 nucleotide sequence: TGTGCCAGTAGTGTCGGGCCCGCGGGGGACGTTAGCTCTGGAAACACCATATATTTT. Amino acid sequence: CASSVGPAGDVSSGNTIYF.

The rearrangement uses TRBV5-4 and TRBJ1-2, with 7 bases identical to TRBD1. From germline, CDR1 is SGHNT and CDR2 YYREEE (reference sequence). The CDR3 length is 19 residues. V gave up 4 bases and J gave up 3 bases; unmatched junction bases: 21. CDR3 loop: CASSHATNPRQGPYYGYTF. In DNA form, the CDR3 reads TGTGCCAGCAGCCACGCAACAAATCCTCGACAGGGCCCCTACTATGGCTACACCTTC.

This sequence joins TRBV9 and TRBJ1-4, with a weak D call TRBD1 (6 bases). The CDR3 covers 15 residues. CDR1 is SGDLS and CDR2 is YYNGEE in the germline V gene. Trimming cost V 4 bases and J 4 bases, with 14 bases left between them. The CDR3 nucleotides read TGTGCCAGCAGCCCCGGGGGGCAGTATAATGAAAAACTGTTTTTT. Protein sequence: CASSPGGQYNEKLFF.

This chain joins TRBV2 and TRBJ1-1, with D tentatively TRBD1 (5 bases). V lost 4 bases to trimming and J lost 1 base, with 7 bases between them. CDR1 is SNHLY, CDR2 FYNNEI, per germline. The CDR3 is 13 residues long. This CDR3 reads CASSVRENTEAFF. CDR3 DNA: TGTGCCAGCAGTGTCAGGGAGAACACTGAAGCTTTCTTT. Full variable domain (remainder filled in from reference TRBV2 and TRBJ1-1): EPEVTQTPSHQVTQMGQEVILRCVPISNHLYFYWYRQILGQKVEFLVSFYNNEISEKSEIFDDQFSVERPDGSNFTLKIRSTKLEDSAMYFCASSVRENTEAFFGQGTRLTVV.

This rearrangement joins TRBV7-2 to TRBJ1-4, with TRBD1 matching over 7 bases. Losses at the gene ends were 1 base for V and 3 bases for J; bases not matched to a gene: 14. Germline CDR1 and CDR2: SGHTA and FQGNSA. CDR3 length equals 19 residues. CDR3 sequence: CASSLGGRGKGEPNEKLFF. The CDR3 DNA sequence: TGTGCCAGCAGCTTAGGGGGCAGGGGGAAGGGGGAGCCTAATGAAAAACTGTTTTTT. The variable domain in full, completed from reference TRBV7-2 and TRBJ1-4, reads GAGVSQSPSNKVTEKGKDVELRCDPISGHTALYWYRQSLGQGLEFLIYFQGNSAPDKSGLPSDRFSAERTGGSVSTLTIQRTQQEDSAVYLCASSLGGRGKGEPNEKLFFGSGTQLSVL.

This clone was counted a single time. J is TRBJ2-7 and V is TRBV11-2; perhaps TRBD1 as D (6 bases). V was clipped by 5 bases and J by 2 bases, with 16 bases between them. CDR1 is SGHAT, CDR2 FQNNGV, per germline. The CDR3 extends over 15 amino acids. CDR3 DNA: TGTGCCAGCAGCAATGGACAGTTAGTAGCCTACGAGCAGTACTTC. Translated, it gives CASSNGQLVAYEQYF.

This chain joins TRBV5-1 and TRBJ2-2; 10 bases map to TRBD2. V gave up 2 bases and J gave up 2 bases; unmatched junction bases: 6. The CDR3 length is 17 residues. CDR1 is SGHRS and CDR2 is YFSETQ in the germline V gene. The CDR3 nucleotides read TGCGCCAGCAGCTTCGTTCCTAGCGGGGGTAACACCGGGGAGCTGTTTTTT. Its protein is CASSFVPSGGNTGELFF. Based on the CDR3 plus reference TRBV5-1 and TRBJ2-2, the full variable domain is KAGVTQTPRYLIKTRGQQVTLSCSPISGHRSVSWYQQTPGQGLQFLFEYFSETQRNKGNFPGRFSGRQFSNSRSEMNVSTLELGDSALYLCASSFVPSGGNTGELFFGEGSRLTVL.

Turning to this clone: Distinct nucleotide sequences in the sample also encode this CDR3. V usage is TRBV9 and J usage is TRBJ1-4; D is undetermined. The germline CDR1 and CDR2 sequences are SGDLS and YYNGEE. The V gene lost 0 bases and the J gene lost 5 bases, with 8 bases spanning the gap. This CDR3 has 14 residues. DNA for the CDR3: TGTGCCAGCAGCGTAGGTCCGGGAAATGAAAAACTGTTTTTT. Encoded protein: CASSVGPGNEKLFF.

V gene TRBV7-6 combines with J gene TRBJ1-6; tentatively, D is TRBD1 (6 bases). Germline V gives CDR1 SGHVS, CDR2 FNYEAQ. The CDR3 is 13 amino acids. V was cut by 5 bases and J by 8 bases, with 10 bases left in between. CDR3: CASSVDSYSPLHF. CDR3 in DNA: TGTGCCAGCAGCGTGGACAGTTATTCACCCCTCCACTTT.

The CDR3 protein is CASSISSGNTIYF. The DNA of the CDR3 is TGTGCCAGTAGTATCTCCTCTGGAAACACCATATATTTT. The chain carries TRBV19 and TRBJ1-3; D is unclear. The V gene lost 3 bases and the J gene lost 0 bases, with 3 bases spanning the gap. Germline-derived CDR1 and CDR2 are LNHDA and SQIVND (reference sequence). The CDR3 totals 13 residues. The whole variable domain, remainder taken from reference TRBV19 and TRBJ1-3, is DGGITQSPKYLFRKEGQNVTLSCEQNLNHDAMYWYRQDPGQGLRLIYYSQIVNDFQKGDIAEGYSVSREKKESFPLTVTSAQKNPTAFYLCASSISSGNTIYFGEGSWLTVV.

The chain is built from TRBV5-4 and TRBJ2-3; no clear D. Germline V gives CDR1 SGHNT, CDR2 YYREEE (reference sequence). The CDR3 totals 12 residues. Deletions cut 4 bases from V and 3 bases from J, with 6 bases between. DNA for the CDR3: TGTGCCAGCAGCCTAGTGACAGATACGCAGTATTTT. It translates to CASSLVTDTQYF.

The chain joins TRBV5-6 to TRBJ1-3, with D perhaps TRBD1 (5 bases). V was trimmed by 3 bases and J by 2 bases, leaving 15 bases between them. Germline CDR1 reads SGHDT; CDR2 reads YYEEEE. The CDR3 totals 16 residues. CDR3 sequence reads: CASSSLSGGAGNTIYF. The CDR3 DNA follows: TGTGCCAGCAGCTCCCTAAGCGGAGGGGCTGGAAACACCATATATTTT.

There are a few counts of this clone. The chain is built from TRBV6-5 and TRBJ2-5; 8 bases fit TRBD1. This CDR3 contains 12 residues. Germline trimming cut 10 bases from V and 3 bases from J; bases unmatched to any gene: 4. The germline V gene encodes CDR1 MNHEY and CDR2 SVGAGI. In nucleotides, the CDR3 is TGTGCCACCGGACAGGGTGAAGAGACCCAGTACTTC. Its protein is CATGQGEETQYF.

The chain links TRBV6-6 to TRBJ2-4, with a possible D match to TRBD1 (6 bases). Trimming removed 6 bases at V and 6 bases at J, with 18 bases between. Germline CDR1 and CDR2: MNHNY and SVGAGI (reference sequence). CDR3 size: 15 residues. CDR3 amino acids: CASSLIGGGGNIQYF. CDR3 in DNA: TGTGCCAGCAGCCTAATAGGGGGTGGTGGAAACATTCAGTACTTC.

The chain has TRBV30 and TRBJ2-2; D not resolved. The V end lost 0 bases, the J end lost 6 bases, and 8 bases lay between the germline ends. Germline CDR1 is GTSNPN and CDR2 is SVGIG (reference sequence). CDR3 length equals 13 residues. This CDR3 is CAWSVLRSGELFF. The CDR3 DNA is TGTGCCTGGAGTGTACTAAGGTCCGGGGAGCTGTTTTTT. Together with reference TRBV30 and TRBJ2-2, the CDR3 gives the full variable domain: SQTIHQWPATLVQPVGSPLSLECTVEGTSNPNLYWYRQAAGRGLQLLFYSVGIGQISSEVPQNLSASRPQDRQFILSSKKLLLSDSGFYLCAWSVLRSGELFFGEGSRLTVL.

The V gene is TRBV27, the J gene TRBJ2-3, with D unclear. The CDR3 has 13 amino acids. Germline values: CDR1 MNHEY, CDR2 SMNVEV (reference sequence). Trimming stripped 6 bases from V and 2 bases from J, with 9 bases between. For the CDR3, the DNA is TGTGCCAGCAGAACGCAGGCCACAGATACGCAGTATTTT. Residues: CASRTQATDTQYF.